The rows below give T cell receptor beta chains drawn from one sample of a study of blood T cells in healthy people across ages. TCRdb reprocessed the 5' RACE reads via MiXCR and lists one record per CDR3 protein. Among fewer than 650,000 distinct CDR3 sequences listed, roughly a quarter were seen once. A further study also used this sample, focusing on T cells of mothers and their children.

Sequencing input: blood. These receptors all come from a boy aged 2-15 years in good health. Both conserved end residues are trimmed from each CDR3. Fields, in order: J gene, V gene, CDR3 protein.

J: TRBJ1-4; V: TRBV12-3/TRBV12-4; CDR3: ASSTRSPDSVNEKLF
J: NA; V: TRBV10-2; CDR3: ASSEEAYEQY
J: TRBJ2-5; V: TRBV29-1; CDR3: SARTGRETQY
J: TRBJ1-4; V: TRBV12-3/TRBV12-4; CDR3: ASSFVGEKLF
J: TRBJ2-3; V: TRBV3-1; CDR3: ASSPGTQDTQY
J: TRBJ1-4; V: TRBV7-2; CDR3: ASSSGGFNEKLF
J: TRBJ2-1; V: TRBV11-1; CDR3: ASSQPGYNEQF
J: TRBJ2-5; V: TRBV5-4; CDR3: ASSATGDGETQY
J: TRBJ1-1; V: TRBV10-3; CDR3: ASRDSWVNTEAF
J: TRBJ2-6; V: TRBV12-3/TRBV12-4; CDR3: ASSLGSGGANVLT
J: TRBJ1-5; V: TRBV20-1; CDR3: SAEGGSDQPQH
J: TRBJ1-2; V: TRBV9; CDR3: ASSTPHGYT
J: TRBJ2-2; V: TRBV20-1; CDR3: SARMGSGNTGELF
J: TRBJ2-2; V: TRBV12-3/TRBV12-4; CDR3: ASSLAGVGGELF
J: TRBJ1-6; V: TRBV19; CDR3: ASSIGSRSNSPLH
J: TRBJ1-5; V: TRBV12-3/TRBV12-4; CDR3: ASDQSNQPQH
J: TRBJ2-3; V: TRBV6-2/TRBV6-3; CDR3: ASSAEWADTQY
J: TRBJ2-7; V: TRBV27; CDR3: ASGPYSGEGEQY
J: TRBJ2-3; V: TRBV29-1; CDR3: SVEDGDRGYTDTQY
J: TRBJ2-5; V: TRBV7-2; CDR3: ASSQTSGLKETQY
J: TRBJ1-6; V: TRBV12-3/TRBV12-4; CDR3: ASSPGTGGGSPLH
J: TRBJ2-7; V: TRBV21-1; CDR3: ASSKAGTGGNEQY
J: TRBJ2-1; V: TRBV6-2/TRBV6-3; CDR3: ASTDGVASGGARSYNEQL
J: TRBJ2-1; V: TRBV27; CDR3: ASSFRTGGREQF
J: TRBJ2-3; V: TRBV28; CDR3: ASSLGQSDTQY
J: TRBJ1-6; V: TRBV27; CDR3: ASSGGGSPLH